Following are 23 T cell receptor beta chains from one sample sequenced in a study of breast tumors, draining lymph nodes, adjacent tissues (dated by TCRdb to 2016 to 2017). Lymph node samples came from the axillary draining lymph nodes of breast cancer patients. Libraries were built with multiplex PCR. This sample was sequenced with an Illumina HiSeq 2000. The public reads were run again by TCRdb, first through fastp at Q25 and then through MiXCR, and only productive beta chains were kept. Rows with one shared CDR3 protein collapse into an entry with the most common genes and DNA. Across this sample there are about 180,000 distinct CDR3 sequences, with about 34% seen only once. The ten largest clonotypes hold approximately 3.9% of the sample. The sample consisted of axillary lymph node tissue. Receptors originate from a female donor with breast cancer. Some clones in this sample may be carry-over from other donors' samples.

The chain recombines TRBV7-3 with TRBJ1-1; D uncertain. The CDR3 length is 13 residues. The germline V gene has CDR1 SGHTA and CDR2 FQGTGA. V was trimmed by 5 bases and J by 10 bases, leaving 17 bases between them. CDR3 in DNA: TGTGCCAGCAGCCCCACCGGGCCCCATCGAGCTTTCTTT. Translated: CASSPTGPHRAFF.

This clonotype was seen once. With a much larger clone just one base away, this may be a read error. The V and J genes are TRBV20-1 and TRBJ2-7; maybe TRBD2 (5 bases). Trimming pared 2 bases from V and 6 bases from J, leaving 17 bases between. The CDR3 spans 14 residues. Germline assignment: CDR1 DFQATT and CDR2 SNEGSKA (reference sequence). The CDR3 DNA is TGCAGTGCTAGACTCTGGACTGCCACCCCCGAGCAGTACTTC. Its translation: CSARLWTATPEQYF.

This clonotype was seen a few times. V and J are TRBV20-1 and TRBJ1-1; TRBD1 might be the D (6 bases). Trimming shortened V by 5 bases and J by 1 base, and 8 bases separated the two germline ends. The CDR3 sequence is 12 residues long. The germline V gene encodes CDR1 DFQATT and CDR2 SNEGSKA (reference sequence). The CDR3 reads CSAARGNTEAFF. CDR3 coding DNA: TGCAGTGCTGCCAGGGGGAACACTGAAGCTTTCTTT.

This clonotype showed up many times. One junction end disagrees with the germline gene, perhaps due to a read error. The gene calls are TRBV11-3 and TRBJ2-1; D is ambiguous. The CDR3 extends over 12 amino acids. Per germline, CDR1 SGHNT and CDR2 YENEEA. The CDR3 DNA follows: TGCGCCAGCAGCCAAGTGGGGTATGAGCAGTTCTTC. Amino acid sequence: CASSQVGYEQFF.

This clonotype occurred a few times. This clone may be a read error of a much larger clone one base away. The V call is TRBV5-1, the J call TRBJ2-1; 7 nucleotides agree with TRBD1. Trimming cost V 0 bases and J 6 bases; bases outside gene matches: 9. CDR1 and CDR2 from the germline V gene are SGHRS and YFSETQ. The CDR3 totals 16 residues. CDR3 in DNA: TGCGCCAGCAGCTTGGCCAAACAGGGGAACGGCAATGAGCAGTTCTTC. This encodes CASSLAKQGNGNEQFF.

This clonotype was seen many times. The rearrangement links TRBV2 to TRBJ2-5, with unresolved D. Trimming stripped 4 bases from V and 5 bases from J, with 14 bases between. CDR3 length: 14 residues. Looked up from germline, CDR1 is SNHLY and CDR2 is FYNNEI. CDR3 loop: CASSVGRSLETQYF. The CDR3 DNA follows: TGTGCCAGCAGTGTAGGACGGTCACTCGAGACCCAGTACTTC. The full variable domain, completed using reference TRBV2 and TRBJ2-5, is EPEVTQTPSHQVTQMGQEVILRCVPISNHLYFYWYRQILGQKVEFLVSFYNNEISEKSEIFDDQFSVERPDGSNFTLKIRSTKLEDSAMYFCASSVGRSLETQYFGPGTRLLVL.

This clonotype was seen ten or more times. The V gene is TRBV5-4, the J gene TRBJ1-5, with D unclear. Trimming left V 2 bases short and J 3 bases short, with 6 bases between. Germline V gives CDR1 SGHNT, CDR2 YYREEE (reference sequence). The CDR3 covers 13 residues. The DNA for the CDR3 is TGTGCCAGCAGCTTATCGGTCAATCAGCCCCAGCATTTT. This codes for CASSLSVNQPQHF.

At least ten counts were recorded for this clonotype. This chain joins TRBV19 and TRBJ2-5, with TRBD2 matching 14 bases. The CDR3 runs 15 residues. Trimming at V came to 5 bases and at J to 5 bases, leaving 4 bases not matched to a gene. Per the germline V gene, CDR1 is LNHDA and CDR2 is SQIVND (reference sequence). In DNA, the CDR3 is TGTGCCAGTAGTGTGGGACTAGCGGGAGCTGAGACCCAGTACTTC. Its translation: CASSVGLAGAETQYF. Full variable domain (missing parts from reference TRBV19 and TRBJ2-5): DGGITQSPKYLFRKEGQNVTLSCEQNLNHDAMYWYRQDPGQGLRLIYYSQIVNDFQKGDIAEGYSVSREKKESFPLTVTSAQKNPTAFYLCASSVGLAGAETQYFGPGTRLLVL.

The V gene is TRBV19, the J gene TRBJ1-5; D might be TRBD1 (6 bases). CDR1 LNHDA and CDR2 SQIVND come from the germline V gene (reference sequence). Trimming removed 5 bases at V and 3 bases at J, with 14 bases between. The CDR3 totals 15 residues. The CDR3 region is CASSQMGQPNQPQHF. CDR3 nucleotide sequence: TGTGCCAGTAGTCAGATGGGACAACCCAATCAGCCCCAGCATTTT.

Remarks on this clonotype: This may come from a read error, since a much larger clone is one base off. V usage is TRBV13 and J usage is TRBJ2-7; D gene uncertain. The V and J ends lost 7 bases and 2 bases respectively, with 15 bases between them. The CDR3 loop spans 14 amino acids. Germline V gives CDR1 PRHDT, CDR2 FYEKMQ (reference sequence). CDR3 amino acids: CASIRPLSTYEQYF. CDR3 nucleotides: TGTGCCAGCATTAGGCCACTATCCACCTACGAGCAGTACTTC.

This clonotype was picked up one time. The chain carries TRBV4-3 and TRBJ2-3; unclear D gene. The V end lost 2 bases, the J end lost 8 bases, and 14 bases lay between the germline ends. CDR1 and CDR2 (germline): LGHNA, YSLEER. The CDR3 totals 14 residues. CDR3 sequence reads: CASSQSLTTGTQYF. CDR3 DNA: TGCGCCAGCAGCCAAAGTCTTACCACGGGTACGCAGTATTTT.

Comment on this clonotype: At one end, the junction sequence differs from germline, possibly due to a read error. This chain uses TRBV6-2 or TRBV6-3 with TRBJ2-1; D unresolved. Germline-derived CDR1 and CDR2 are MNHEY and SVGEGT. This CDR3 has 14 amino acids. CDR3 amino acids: CASSHSPVNNEQFF. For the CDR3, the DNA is TGTGCCAGCAGTCACTCGCCTGTAAATAATGAGCAGTTCTTC.

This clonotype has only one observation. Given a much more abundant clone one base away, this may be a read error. This CDR3 reads CASSQSNAIYF. Here the CDR3 DNA reads TGTGCCAGCAGCCAATCGAACGCCATATATTTT. The chain has TRBV3-1 and TRBJ1-3, with D unclear. Germline V CDR1 and CDR2: LGHDT, YNNKEL (reference sequence). V lost 2 bases, J lost 11 bases, and 7 bases lay in between. The length of the CDR3 is 11 residues.

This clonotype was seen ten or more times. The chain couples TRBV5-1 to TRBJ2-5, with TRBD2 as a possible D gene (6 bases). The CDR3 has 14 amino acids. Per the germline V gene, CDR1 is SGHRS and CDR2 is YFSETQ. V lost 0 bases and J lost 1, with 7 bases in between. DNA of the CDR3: TGCGCCAGCAGCTTGGTGCGGGGCCAAGAGACCCAGTACTTC. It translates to CASSLVRGQETQYF.

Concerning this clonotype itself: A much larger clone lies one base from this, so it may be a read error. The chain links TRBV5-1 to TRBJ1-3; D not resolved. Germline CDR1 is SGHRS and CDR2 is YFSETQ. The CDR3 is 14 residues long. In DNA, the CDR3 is TGCGCCAGCAACCCGGGAGTCGGCGGAACCACCATATATTTT. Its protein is CASNPGVGGTTIYF. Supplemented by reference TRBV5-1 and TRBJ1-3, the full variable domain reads KAGVTQTPRYLIKTRGQQVTLSCSPISGHRSVSWYQQTPGQGLQFLFEYFSETQRNKGNFPGRFSGRQFSNSRSEMNVSTLELGDSALYLCASNPGVGGTTIYFGEGSWLTVV.

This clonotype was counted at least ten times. The CDR3 here is CATKGLGANVLTF. The CDR3 nucleotides read TGTGCCACCAAGGGGCTTGGGGCCAACGTCCTGACTTTC. The chain uses TRBV24-1 and TRBJ2-6; D possibly corresponds to TRBD1 (5 bases). Germline CDR1 reads KGHDR; CDR2 reads SFDVKD. V shed 8 bases and J shed 3 bases, with 7 bases lying between them. The CDR3 sequence is 13 residues long.

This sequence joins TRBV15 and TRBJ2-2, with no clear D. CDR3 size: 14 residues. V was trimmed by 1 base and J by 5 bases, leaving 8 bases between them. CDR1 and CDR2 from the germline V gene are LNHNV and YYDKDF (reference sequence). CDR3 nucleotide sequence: TGTGCCACCAGCAGAGGGCGTGGAACCGGGGAGCTGTTTTTT. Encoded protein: CATSRGRGTGELFF.

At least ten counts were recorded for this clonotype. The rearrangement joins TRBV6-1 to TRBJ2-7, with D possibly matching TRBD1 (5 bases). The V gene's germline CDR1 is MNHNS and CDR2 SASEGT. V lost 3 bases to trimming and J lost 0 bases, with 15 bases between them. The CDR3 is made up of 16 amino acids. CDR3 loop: CASSDPRQFPSYEQYF. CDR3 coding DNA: TGTGCCAGCAGTGACCCCCGACAGTTCCCCTCCTACGAGCAGTACTTC.

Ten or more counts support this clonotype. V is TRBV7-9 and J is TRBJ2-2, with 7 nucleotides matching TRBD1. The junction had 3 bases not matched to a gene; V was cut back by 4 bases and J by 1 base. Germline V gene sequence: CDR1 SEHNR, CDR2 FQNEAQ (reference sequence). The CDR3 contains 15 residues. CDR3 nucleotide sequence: TGTGCCAGCAGCTCTTGGACAGGGAACACCGGGGAGCTGTTTTTT. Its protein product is CASSSWTGNTGELFF.

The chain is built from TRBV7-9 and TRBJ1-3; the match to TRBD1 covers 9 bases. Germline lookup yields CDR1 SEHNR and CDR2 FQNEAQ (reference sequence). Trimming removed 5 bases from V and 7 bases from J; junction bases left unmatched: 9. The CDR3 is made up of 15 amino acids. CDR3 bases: TGTGCCAGCAGCGAATGGATACAGGGGGCGAACACCATATATTTT. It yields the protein CASSEWIQGANTIYF.

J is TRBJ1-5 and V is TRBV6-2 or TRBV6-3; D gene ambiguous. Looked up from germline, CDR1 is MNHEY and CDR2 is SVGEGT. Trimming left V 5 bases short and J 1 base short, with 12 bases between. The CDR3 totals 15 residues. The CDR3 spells CASSPGWTSNQPQHF. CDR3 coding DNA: TGTGCCAGCAGTCCCGGATGGACCAGCAATCAGCCCCAGCATTTT.

This chain's CDR3 is CASSHQFPLRGYTF. The CDR3 nucleotides read TGTGCCAGCAGCCACCAATTCCCCCTTAGGGGCTACACCTTC. This chain links TRBV16 with TRBJ1-2; D gene unclear. The V gene lost 3 bases and the J gene lost 8 bases, with 16 bases spanning the gap. The CDR3 consists of 14 residues. Per germline, CDR1 KGHSY and CDR2 FQNENV. Full variable domain (missing parts from reference TRBV16 and TRBJ1-2): GEEVAQTPKHLVRGEGQKAKLYCAPIKGHSYVFWYQQVLKNEFKFLISFQNENVFDETGMPKERFSAKCLPNSPCSLEIQATKLEDSAVYFCASSHQFPLRGYTFGSGTRLTVV.

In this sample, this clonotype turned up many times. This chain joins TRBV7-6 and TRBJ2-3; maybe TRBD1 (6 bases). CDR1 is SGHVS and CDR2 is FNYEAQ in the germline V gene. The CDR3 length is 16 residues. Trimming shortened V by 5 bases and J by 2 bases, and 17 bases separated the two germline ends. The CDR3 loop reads CASSPAGQSYTDTQYF. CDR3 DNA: TGTGCCAGCAGCCCCGCCGGACAGAGCTACACAGATACGCAGTATTTT.